This T cell receptor (beta chain) stems from a study of CD8 T cells in Susac syndrome. It was healthy donors who served as the controls, matched for age and sex. TEMRA cells were FACS-enriched, with CD8+ and CD4+ T cells isolated negatively. The germline V gene encodes CDR1 SGHDT and CDR2 YYEEEE. Trimming pared 0 bases from V and 2 bases from J, leaving 9 bases between. The CDR3 runs to 14 residues. Random hexamers served to reverse transcribe roughly 0.45 to 1 ug RNA. Multiplex PCR with immunoSEQ amplified the TCR beta CDR3 across 54 Vbeta and 13 Jbeta. TCRdb recomputed calls from the immunoSEQ multiplex PCR reads with MiXCR, one row per CDR3 protein. The table lists tens of thousands of distinct CDR3 sequences, just under 95% of them singletons.

This receptor was identified in a human donor in good health. The sample was CD8+ T cells from PBMCs. The genes are TRBV5-6 and TRBJ2-7; no clear D gene. The CDR3 DNA is TGTGCCAGCAGCTTGGTTTCCAGCCCCTACGAGCAGTACTTC. Encoded protein: CASSLVSSPYEQYF.